A selection of T cell receptor beta chains follows, all from one sample in a study of identical twins. One entry per CDR3 protein, called by TCRdb with MiXCR from the 5' RACE reads. The sample has 1.5 million to 2 million distinct CDR3 sequences, 25% to 35% seen once. The source material was cord blood. The receptor source for this set is a newborn girl in good health. Both conserved end residues are part of each CDR3. A D gene is named only where the DNA matches it firmly. Some rows have no size entry. The others give once, few or many, or a class for an expanded clone.

clone_size: -
v_call: TRBV5-1
j_call: TRBJ2-3
d_call: -
cdr3_nt: TGCGCCAGCAGCTTGGGGGACGCCGATACGCAGTATTTT
cdr3_aa: CASSLGDADTQYF

clone_size: few
v_call: TRBV27
j_call: TRBJ1-2
d_call: TRBD1
cdr3_nt: TGTGCCAGCAGTTTCGCGAACAGGGGGCTCTCTGGCTACACCTTC
cdr3_aa: CASSFANRGLSGYTF

clone_size: -
v_call: TRBV20-1
j_call: TRBJ2-1
d_call: TRBD2
cdr3_nt: TGCAGTGCTAGAGTCTGGGCGGGAGGAGGAGAGACCCAGTTCTTC
cdr3_aa: CSARVWAGGGETQFF

clone_size: -
v_call: TRBV20-1
j_call: TRBJ2-7
d_call: -
cdr3_nt: TGCAGTGCTAGGGCAGACAGGTCCTGCGAGCAGTACTTC
cdr3_aa: CSARADRSCEQYF

clone_size: few
v_call: TRBV2
j_call: TRBJ1-1
d_call: -
cdr3_nt: TGTGCCATCCCCAGATCCAGCACTGAAGCTTTCTTT
cdr3_aa: CAIPRSSTEAFF

clone_size: few
v_call: TRBV12-3/TRBV12-4
j_call: TRBJ2-6
d_call: -
cdr3_nt: TGTGCCAGCAGATCATCCACTGGGGCCAACGTCCTGACTTTC
cdr3_aa: CASRSSTGANVLTF

clone_size: many
v_call: TRBV20-1
j_call: TRBJ2-1
d_call: TRBD2
cdr3_nt: TGCAGTGCTAGAGATCTAGCGGGGAATGAGCAGTTCTTC
cdr3_aa: CSARDLAGNEQFF

clone_size: many
v_call: TRBV28
j_call: TRBJ1-2
d_call: -
cdr3_nt: TGTGCCAGCAGTTTAGGTCGTGGAACAGTCTATGGCTACACCTTC
cdr3_aa: CASSLGRGTVYGYTF

clone_size: -
v_call: TRBV7-9
j_call: TRBJ2-1
d_call: -
cdr3_nt: TGTGCCGGCAGCTCAGAAGACTATCCGTACAATGAGCAGTTCTTC
cdr3_aa: CAGSSEDYPYNEQFF

clone_size: few
v_call: TRBV28
j_call: TRBJ2-7
d_call: -
cdr3_nt: TGTGCCAGCAGTTTATCCTGGGGGGCGAGGGAGCAGTACTTC
cdr3_aa: CASSLSWGAREQYF

clone_size: -
v_call: TRBV3-1
j_call: TRBJ1-3
d_call: -
cdr3_nt: TGTGCCAGCAGCCTCGGACAGCTAGGAAACACCATATATTTT
cdr3_aa: CASSLGQLGNTIYF

clone_size: -
v_call: TRBV12-5
j_call: TRBJ2-4
d_call: -
cdr3_nt: TGTGCTAGTGGTTTGATTATAGCCAAAAACATTCAGTACTTC
cdr3_aa: CASGLIIAKNIQYF

clone_size: -
v_call: TRBV5-1
j_call: TRBJ2-7
d_call: TRBD2
cdr3_nt: TGCGCCAGCAGCTTGTTTGGACTAGCCCCCTACGAGCAGTACTTC
cdr3_aa: CASSLFGLAPYEQYF

clone_size: few
v_call: TRBV6-5
j_call: TRBJ2-7
d_call: TRBD2
cdr3_nt: TGTGCCCCCGTCCCCGGGAGGCTCTACGAGCAGTACTTC
cdr3_aa: CAPVPGRLYEQYF

clone_size: -
v_call: TRBV7-9
j_call: TRBJ2-7
d_call: TRBD2
cdr3_nt: TGTGCCAGCAGCTTAGGACTAGCGGGATCAGCCTACGAGCAGTACTTC
cdr3_aa: CASSLGLAGSAYEQYF

clone_size: many
v_call: TRBV4-2
j_call: TRBJ1-2
d_call: -
cdr3_nt: TGTGCCAGCAGCCAAGTTGGCACAGGAGGGAACTATGGCTACACCTTC
cdr3_aa: CASSQVGTGGNYGYTF

clone_size: -
v_call: TRBV18
j_call: TRBJ2-5
d_call: TRBD2
cdr3_nt: TGTGCCAGCTCACGGCTAGCGGGAGTGGATGAGCAGTACTTC
cdr3_aa: CASSRLAGVDEQYF

clone_size: few
v_call: TRBV9
j_call: TRBJ2-3
d_call: TRBD1
cdr3_nt: TGTGCCAGCAGCGTAGCTCCCAGGGGGATTAGCACTGATACGCAGTATTTT
cdr3_aa: CASSVAPRGISTDTQYF

clone_size: -
v_call: TRBV14
j_call: TRBJ2-4
d_call: TRBD2
cdr3_nt: TGTGCCAGCAGCCGAGGGACTAGCGGGAACATTCGGTACTTC
cdr3_aa: CASSRGTSGNIRYF

clone_size: -
v_call: TRBV12-3/TRBV12-4
j_call: TRBJ2-6
d_call: -
cdr3_nt: TGTGCCAGCAGTTTCCGGACATACGTCCTGACTTTC
cdr3_aa: CASSFRTYVLTF

clone_size: few
v_call: TRBV9
j_call: TRBJ2-7
d_call: -
cdr3_nt: TGTGCCAGCAGCGACCCCGACAGTCCCTACGAGCAGTACTTC
cdr3_aa: CASSDPDSPYEQYF

clone_size: few
v_call: TRBV28
j_call: TRBJ2-4
d_call: TRBD1
cdr3_nt: TGTGCCAGCAGTTTTCGGACAGGGTCGGCGGTAGCCAAAAACATTCAGTACTTC
cdr3_aa: CASSFRTGSAVAKNIQYF

clone_size: -
v_call: TRBV4-1
j_call: TRBJ2-1
d_call: -
cdr3_nt: TGCGCCAGCAGCCAGTACTACCCCCACAATGAGCAGTTCTTC
cdr3_aa: CASSQYYPHNEQFF

clone_size: many
v_call: TRBV2
j_call: TRBJ2-1
d_call: TRBD1
cdr3_nt: TGTGCCAGCAGGGGACAGGGTGGAATAATAAATGAGCAGTTCTTC
cdr3_aa: CASRGQGGIINEQFF

clone_size: -
v_call: TRBV6-5
j_call: TRBJ2-7
d_call: TRBD1
cdr3_nt: TGTGCCAGCAGACGGACAGGGTATAGCTCCTACGAGCAGTACTTC
cdr3_aa: CASRRTGYSSYEQYF

clone_size: -
v_call: TRBV10-3
j_call: TRBJ2-5
d_call: -
cdr3_nt: TGTGCCATCAGTGTCACTAGCAGGGAGACCCAGTACTTC
cdr3_aa: CAISVTSRETQYF

clone_size: -
v_call: TRBV29-1
j_call: TRBJ1-5
d_call: -
cdr3_nt: TGCAGCGTTGTAGGGCGGGGGGGACAGCCCCAGCATTTT
cdr3_aa: CSVVGRGGQPQHF

clone_size: -
v_call: TRBV7-9
j_call: TRBJ2-1
d_call: TRBD2
cdr3_nt: TGTGCCAGCAGCTCCCGGGACTACGACAATGAGCAGTTCTTC
cdr3_aa: CASSSRDYDNEQFF

clone_size: -
v_call: TRBV12-3/TRBV12-4
j_call: TRBJ1-5
d_call: TRBD1
cdr3_nt: TGTGCCAGCAGTTTACGACAGGGAATGAGTCAGGCCCAGCATTTT
cdr3_aa: CASSLRQGMSQAQHF

clone_size: once
v_call: TRBV4-1
j_call: TRBJ2-7
d_call: -
cdr3_nt: TGCGCCAGCAGCCAAGTTGCCAAATACGAGCAGTACTTC
cdr3_aa: CASSQVAKYEQYF

clone_size: -
v_call: TRBV2
j_call: TRBJ1-1
d_call: -
cdr3_nt: TGTGCCAGCAGTGGTCCGCTGACAGCCAGTTTTGGGGCTTTCTTT
cdr3_aa: CASSGPLTASFGAFF

clone_size: few
v_call: TRBV7-2
j_call: TRBJ2-3
d_call: TRBD2
cdr3_nt: TGTGCCAGCAGCTTCTCCACTAGCGGGGGCTACACAGATACGCAGTATTTT
cdr3_aa: CASSFSTSGGYTDTQYF

clone_size: -
v_call: TRBV15
j_call: TRBJ2-4
d_call: TRBD1
cdr3_nt: TGTGCCACCAGCAGGGTAAAATGGGGACAGGGGCTCTACGAGCAGGACTTC
cdr3_aa: CATSRVKWGQGLYEQDF

clone_size: -
v_call: TRBV10-1
j_call: TRBJ1-5
d_call: -
cdr3_nt: TGCGCCAGCATCTTGCGGGGCGGAGGGTTTTGGGATCAGCCCCAGCATTTT
cdr3_aa: CASILRGGGFWDQPQHF

clone_size: -
v_call: TRBV6-1
j_call: TRBJ1-5
d_call: TRBD1
cdr3_nt: TGTGCTAGCAGTGAGGGGCGACAGGGTTATAGCAATCAGCCCCAGCATTTT
cdr3_aa: CASSEGRQGYSNQPQHF

clone_size: -
v_call: TRBV20-1
j_call: TRBJ1-1
d_call: TRBD1
cdr3_nt: TGCAGTGCTACCAGGGGGAAGAACACTGAAGCTTTCTTT
cdr3_aa: CSATRGKNTEAFF

clone_size: few
v_call: TRBV20-1
j_call: TRBJ2-3
d_call: -
cdr3_nt: TGCAGTGCTAGAGATCACGATACGCAGTATTTT
cdr3_aa: CSARDHDTQYF

clone_size: few
v_call: TRBV5-1
j_call: TRBJ2-3
d_call: -
cdr3_nt: TGCGCCAAGGGACCTTACCCATTCACAGATACGCAGTATTTT
cdr3_aa: CAKGPYPFTDTQYF

clone_size: -
v_call: TRBV4-2
j_call: TRBJ2-5
d_call: TRBD2
cdr3_nt: TGTGCCAGCAGCCAGAAACCAGGACTAGTACAAGAGACCCAGTACTTC
cdr3_aa: CASSQKPGLVQETQYF

clone_size: -
v_call: TRBV20-1
j_call: TRBJ2-5
d_call: -
cdr3_nt: TGCAGTGCTCTTCGGGGAGAAGAGACCCAGTACTTC
cdr3_aa: CSALRGEETQYF

clone_size: few
v_call: TRBV7-2
j_call: TRBJ2-7
d_call: TRBD2
cdr3_nt: TGTGCCAGCAGCTTAGTTCAAGCGGGACTATCCTACGAGCAGTACTTC
cdr3_aa: CASSLVQAGLSYEQYF

clone_size: -
v_call: TRBV20-1
j_call: TRBJ2-1
d_call: TRBD2
cdr3_nt: TGCAGTGCTCGGACTAGCGGGAGAGACTACAATGAGCAGTTCTTC
cdr3_aa: CSARTSGRDYNEQFF

clone_size: few
v_call: TRBV6-1
j_call: TRBJ1-4
d_call: -
cdr3_nt: TGTGCCAGCAGTCTGTACAGGGAAAAACTGTTTTTT
cdr3_aa: CASSLYREKLFF